These 6 T cell receptor beta chains originate from one sample sequenced in a study of post-analysis software for immune sequencing data. General study results and limits: Controls showed lower frequencies than patients for roughly five TRBV segments, and TRBV5-6, TRBV5-1 and TRBV20-1 were among these.

Incorporated into the TCR beta cDNA libraries were unique molecular identifiers, which served to reduce PCR and sequencing biases. TCRdb reprocessed the PCR reads with MiXCR, giving one entry per CDR3 protein. Of roughly 600,000 distinct CDR3 sequences detected, around 47% appear once; the ten largest clones hold around 1.7%. No antigen has been identified for these receptors. Sequencing was done on a sample of blood. These TCRs come from a girl aged 10 to 17 with multiple sclerosis.

The J gene is TRBJ2-5, the V gene TRBV20-1, with D possibly TRBD1 on 6 matching bases. The V end lost 5 bases, the J end lost 3 bases, and 16 bases lay between the germline ends. This CDR3 comprises 14 residues. Germline V gene lookup returns CDR1 DFQATT and CDR2 SNEGSKA (reference sequence). CDR3 DNA sequence: TGCAGTGCTCTACCGGTTACAGGGAAAGAGACCCAGTACTTC. The encoded protein is CSALPVTGKETQYF.

Concerning this clonotype: Sequence at one end of the junction differs from germline and may be a read error. This rearrangement joins TRBV12-3 or TRBV12-4 to TRBJ2-5, with D possibly called TRBD1 or TRBD2 (6 bases each). There are 11 residues in the CDR3. The CDR3: CASSLNREEYF. The DNA for the CDR3 is TGCGCCAGCAGCCTAAACAGGGAGGAGTACTTC.

This clonotype turned up a few times. V is TRBV7-2 and J is TRBJ2-1; D may be TRBD1 (5 bases). The CDR3 is made up of 14 amino acids. V was cut by 2 bases and J by 4 bases, with 9 bases left in between. The germline gives CDR1 SGHTA, CDR2 FQGNSA. Here the CDR3 DNA reads TGTGCCAGCAGCTTACAGAGACAGTACAATGAGCAGTTCTTC. It codes for CASSLQRQYNEQFF.

The chain is built from TRBV10-3 and TRBJ2-1; D possibly corresponds to TRBD2 (6 bases). Germline CDR1 and CDR2: ENHRY and SYGVKD. V was pared by 6 bases and J by 0 bases, with 15 bases between. The CDR3 contains 16 residues. The CDR3, as DNA: TGTGCCATCAGCTCGACCGGGACTCTCTCCTACAATGAGCAGTTCTTC. Translated: CAISSTGTLSYNEQFF.

The chain recombines TRBV12-3 or TRBV12-4 with TRBJ1-5; D call uncertain. The CDR3 totals 13 residues. The V end was cut by 6 bases, the J end by 5 bases, with 11 bases between. The CDR3 coding sequence is TGTGCCAGCAGGCCCGGGAAGTATCAGCCCCAGCATTTT. Protein sequence: CASRPGKYQPQHF.

This sequence joins TRBV13 and TRBJ2-3; perhaps TRBD2 as D (6 bases). CDR1 and CDR2 (germline): PRHDT, FYEKMQ (reference sequence). The CDR3 length is 17 residues. Deletions cut 5 bases from V and 2 bases from J, with 20 bases between. The CDR3 loop reads CASSQTGVPSYTDTQYF. CDR3 nucleotide sequence: TGTGCCAGCAGCCAGACGGGGGTTCCTTCATACACAGATACGCAGTATTTT.